These 29 T cell receptor beta chains share one sample of origin, sequenced in a study of T-cell reconstitution after alpha-beta-depleted transplantation in children. Preparing the TCRbeta library involved the use of unique molecular identifiers. TCRdb reanalysed the PCR reads using MiXCR and keeps one entry per CDR3 protein. The sample yields about 200,000 distinct CDR3 sequences, 14% to 15% seen once. Sequenced material: PBMCs from the stem cell graft donor, taken from the stem cell graft. Source of these receptors: a human donor who donated a stem cell graft to a child with acute lymphoblastic leukemia.

This clonotype has just one count. V usage is TRBV6-2 or TRBV6-3 and J usage is TRBJ1-5; 9 bases fit TRBD1. Germline-derived CDR1 and CDR2 are MNHEY and SVGEGT. V lost 2 bases to trimming and J lost 3 bases; unmatched junction nucleotides: 5. This CDR3 is built from 16 residues. This CDR3 reads CASSYIGTGSNQPQHF. In DNA, the CDR3 is TGTGCCAGCAGTTACATCGGGACAGGGTCCAATCAGCCCCAGCATTTT.

This clonotype was picked up many times. The rearrangement links TRBV5-1 to TRBJ2-5; D is possibly TRBD2 (5 bases). V was clipped by 5 bases and J by 0 bases, with 11 bases between them. CDR3 length: 14 residues. Germline lookup yields CDR1 SGHRS and CDR2 YFSETQ. Written as DNA, the CDR3 is TGCGCCAGCAGAGCAGCGGAGAACCAAGAGACCCAGTACTTC. Its protein is CASRAAENQETQYF.

This clonotype occurred many times. The chain uses TRBV2 and TRBJ2-5; tentative D call: TRBD1 (5 bases). Looked up from germline, CDR1 is SNHLY and CDR2 is FYNNEI. Trimming pared 4 bases from V and 5 bases from J, leaving 8 bases between. The CDR3 contains 12 residues. In DNA, the CDR3 is TGTGCCAGCAGTGGGTACAGGGAGACCCAGTACTTC. Translation: CASSGYRETQYF. Full variable domain (missing parts from reference TRBV2 and TRBJ2-5): EPEVTQTPSHQVTQMGQEVILRCVPISNHLYFYWYRQILGQKVEFLVSFYNNEISEKSEIFDDQFSVERPDGSNFTLKIRSTKLEDSAMYFCASSGYRETQYFGPGTRLLVL.

This clonotype was counted at least ten times. The J gene is TRBJ1-5, the V gene TRBV5-1, with D unclear. V was shortened by 1 base and J by 2 bases, with 10 bases between the two germline ends. The CDR3 extends over 15 amino acids. CDR1 and CDR2 from the germline V gene are SGHRS and YFSETQ. The CDR3 spells CASSLSGRGNQPQHF. In nucleotides, the CDR3 is TGCGCCAGCAGCTTGTCTGGTCGGGGCAATCAGCCCCAGCATTTT. Full variable domain (remainder filled in from reference TRBV5-1 and TRBJ1-5): KAGVTQTPRYLIKTRGQQVTLSCSPISGHRSVSWYQQTPGQGLQFLFEYFSETQRNKGNFPGRFSGRQFSNSRSEMNVSTLELGDSALYLCASSLSGRGNQPQHFGDGTRLSIL.

This clonotype has ten or more counts. The genes are TRBV6-2 or TRBV6-3 and TRBJ2-1; the D gene is possibly TRBD2 (7 bases). Germline V CDR1 and CDR2: MNHEY, SVGEGT. This CDR3 region has 16 residues. The V end lost 6 bases, the J end lost 7 bases, and 22 bases lay between the germline ends. CDR3 in amino acids: CASSYVGGLPGNEQFF. CDR3 nucleotides: TGTGCCAGCAGCTACGTGGGGGGGCTGCCCGGGAATGAGCAGTTCTTC.

In its sample, this clonotype was seen many times. V gene TRBV21-1 combines with J gene TRBJ1-6. TRBV21-1 is a recognized pseudogene. The CDR3 length is 14 residues. In DNA form, the CDR3 reads TGTGCCAGCAACAGACGACCTCATATTTCACCCCTCCACTTT. Translation gives CASNRRPHISPLHF.

This clonotype was seen many times. In DNA, the CDR3 is TGTGCCAGCAGTCAACACGGCACTGAAGCTTTCTTT. It codes for CASSQHGTEAFF. V usage is TRBV12-3 or TRBV12-4 and J usage is TRBJ1-1, with unresolved D. V shed 5 bases and J shed 4 bases, with 8 bases lying between them. The CDR3 loop spans 12 amino acids.

This clonotype was picked up a small number of times. The gene calls are TRBV18 and TRBJ1-1; TRBD1 is a possible D gene (5 bases). CDR1 is KGHSH, CDR2 LQKENI, per germline. V dropped 0 bases and J dropped 2 bases, with 16 bases sitting between them. The CDR3 spans 17 residues. The CDR3 DNA is TGTGCCAGCTCACCACCCTCAGCAGGGAGGGTCAACACTGAAGCTTTCTTT. Encoded protein: CASSPPSAGRVNTEAFF.

The sample holds many counts of this clonotype. The chain carries TRBV20-1 and TRBJ2-7, with TRBD1 matching 8 bases. The CDR3 totals 14 residues. V trimming: 4 bases; J trimming: 5 bases; junction bases outside the gene matches: 10. The germline V gene has CDR1 DFQATT and CDR2 SNEGSKA (reference sequence). The CDR3 spells CSAKSGTGGDEQYF. The CDR3 region has the DNA TGCAGTGCTAAGTCCGGGACAGGAGGAGACGAGCAGTACTTC.

This clonotype was counted many times. This chain joins TRBV29-1 and TRBJ2-3, with D perhaps given as TRBD1 or TRBD2 (6 bases each). The V end lost 3 bases, the J end lost 2 bases, and 12 bases lay between the germline ends. Germline V lookup: CDR1 SQVTM, CDR2 ANQGSEA. The CDR3 runs to 14 residues. CDR3 sequence: CSVDRGQHTDTQYF. CDR3 DNA: TGCAGCGTTGACCGGGGGCAGCACACAGATACGCAGTATTTT.

This clonotype was recorded at least ten times. This chain joins TRBV29-1 and TRBJ2-2, with D possibly matching TRBD1 (7 bases). This CDR3 is built from 14 residues. Germline V gene sequence: CDR1 SQVTM, CDR2 ANQGSEA. The V end lost 3 bases, the J end lost 4 bases, and 12 bases lay between the germline ends. This chain's CDR3 is CSVEAGQRTGELFF. CDR3 bases: TGCAGCGTTGAGGCGGGACAGCGCACCGGGGAGCTGTTTTTT.

The chain joins TRBV6-5 to TRBJ2-2; 9 bases line up with TRBD2. This CDR3 spans 14 amino acids. The V gene end was trimmed by 4 bases and the J gene end by 5 bases; junction bases not matched to a gene: 2. Germline-derived CDR1 and CDR2 are MNHEY and SVGAGI. The CDR3 nucleotides are TGTGCCAGCAGTTCTACTAGCGGGACCGGGGAGCTGTTTTTT. Protein: CASSSTSGTGELFF.

This clonotype was counted at least ten times. V usage is TRBV3-1 and J usage is TRBJ2-5, with 12 nucleotides matching TRBD1. CDR3 size: 16 residues. Germline trimming cut 5 bases from V and 1 base from J; bases unmatched to any gene: 5. The V gene's germline CDR1 is LGHDT and CDR2 YNNKEL (reference sequence). As DNA, the CDR3 is TGTGCCAGCAGCTCCCGGGACAGGGGGCTCCAAGAGACCCAGTACTTC. It yields the protein CASSSRDRGLQETQYF.

This clonotype was observed many times. The chain is built from TRBV6-2 or TRBV6-3 and TRBJ1-5; D gene ambiguous. The CDR3 sequence is 14 residues long. V lost 2 bases, J lost 2 bases, and 7 bases lay in between. Per the germline V gene, CDR1 is MNHEY and CDR2 is SVGEGT. Here the CDR3 DNA reads TGTGCCAGCAGTTACGGAGGAGGCAATCAGCCCCAGCATTTT. It encodes CASSYGGGNQPQHF.

This clonotype showed up many times. V gene TRBV20-1 combines with J gene TRBJ1-2; no definite D call. V shed 0 bases and J shed 4 bases, with 15 bases lying between them. Germline V CDR1 and CDR2: DFQATT, SNEGSKA (reference sequence). The CDR3 contains 15 residues. The DNA of the CDR3 is TGCAGTGCTAGAGAAGAAGGGATAAGGCGCTATGGCTACACCTTC. It codes for CSAREEGIRRYGYTF.

This clonotype was seen ten or more times. The rearrangement joins TRBV4-1 to TRBJ2-5; tentatively, D is TRBD1 or TRBD2 (5 bases each). The germline gives CDR1 MGHRA, CDR2 YSYEKL. CDR3 length equals 17 residues. V was trimmed by 0 bases and J by 4 bases, leaving 18 bases between them. The DNA of the CDR3 is TGCGCCAGCAGCCAAGATGGGGGAACCAGACAGACAGAGACCCAGTACTTC. This gives the protein CASSQDGGTRQTETQYF.

In regard to this clonotype: One junction end does not reproduce the germline sequence, and a read error may be involved. This chain uses TRBV19 with TRBJ2-3, with 10 nucleotides matching TRBD1. CDR1 and CDR2 from the germline V gene are LNHDA and SQIVND (reference sequence). The CDR3 covers 15 residues. The CDR3 is CASSNRDRGTDTRYF. The CDR3 DNA reads TGTGCCAGTAGTAACCGGGACAGGGGTACAGATACGCGGTATTTT.

This clonotype was seen repeatedly, ten times or more. The chain employs TRBV5-1 and TRBJ2-1; 10 nucleotides line up with TRBD2. The germline gives CDR1 SGHRS, CDR2 YFSETQ. There are 14 residues in the CDR3. J lost 14 bases, V lost 0 bases, and 8 bases had no gene match. CDR3 sequence reads: CASSLGLAGVLEFF. As DNA, the CDR3 is TGCGCCAGCAGCTTGGGGCTAGCGGGAGTTTTGGAGTTCTTC.

This clonotype was counted between two and nine times. The chain links TRBV7-8 to TRBJ1-3, with unresolved D. Trimming left V 5 bases short and J 4 bases short, with 15 bases between. The CDR3 runs 15 residues. Germline lookup yields CDR1 SGHVS and CDR2 FQNEAQ. CDR3 nucleotides: TGTGCCAGCAGCGCATATTTGGCGGACGGAAACACCATATATTTT. As protein: CASSAYLADGNTIYF. The full variable domain, rest sourced from reference TRBV7-8 and TRBJ1-3, is GAGVSQSPRYKVAKRGQDVALRCDPISGHVSLFWYQQALGQGPEFLTYFQNEAQLDKSGLPSDRFFAERPEGSVSTLKIQRTQQEDSAVYLCASSAYLADGNTIYFGEGSWLTVV.

This clonotype was seen more than once but under ten times. Compared with germline, one end of the junction differs, possibly owing to a read error. V gene TRBV7-9 combines with J gene TRBJ2-7; 8 bases agree with TRBD2. The CDR3 is made up of 11 amino acids. Germline-derived CDR1 and CDR2 are SEHNR and FQNEAQ (reference sequence). This CDR3 is CASSFGGAVDF. CDR3 sequence (DNA): TGTGCCAGCAGCTTCGGGGGGGCGGTTGACTTC. Supplemented by reference TRBV7-9 and TRBJ2-7, the full variable domain reads DTGVSQNPRHKITKRGQNVTFRCDPISEHNRLYWYRQTLGQGPEFLTYFQNEAQLEKSRLLSDRFSAERPKGSFSTLEIQRTEQGDSAMYLCASSFGGAVDFGPGTRLTVT.

This clonotype was detected only a few times. The chain carries TRBV7-9 and TRBJ2-7; the D gene could be TRBD1 or TRBD2 (6 bases each). The germline V and J ends were trimmed by 2 bases and 3 bases, with 14 bases remaining between them. This CDR3 has 15 residues. Germline V gene lookup returns CDR1 SEHNR and CDR2 FQNEAQ (reference sequence). CDR3 DNA sequence: TGTGCCAGCAGCTTAATCGGGGGCCAGGGCTACGAGCAGTACTTC. Amino acid sequence: CASSLIGGQGYEQYF.

Many counts were recorded for this clonotype. The chain recombines TRBV6-1 with TRBJ1-1; tentative D call: TRBD1 (6 bases). The V gene lost 7 bases and the J gene lost 5 bases, with 14 bases spanning the gap. This CDR3 spans 13 amino acids. Germline V gives CDR1 MNHNS, CDR2 SASEGT. In nucleotides, the CDR3 is TGTGCCAGCACTAACAGGGTGAGGACTGAAGCTTTCTTT. Amino acid sequence: CASTNRVRTEAFF.

In this sample, this clonotype turned up many times. The CDR3 sequence is CASSEYRGPVGGELFF. The CDR3 region has the DNA TGTGCCAGCAGTGAGTACAGGGGGCCGGTCGGCGGGGAGCTGTTTTTT. The chain couples TRBV2 to TRBJ2-2; 9 nucleotides match TRBD1. Germline V CDR1 and CDR2: SNHLY, FYNNEI. V was pared by 3 bases and J by 7 bases, with 9 bases of the junction left unmatched. The CDR3 has 16 residues. Full variable domain (rest looked up from reference TRBV2 and TRBJ2-2): EPEVTQTPSHQVTQMGQEVILRCVPISNHLYFYWYRQILGQKVEFLVSFYNNEISEKSEIFDDQFSVERPDGSNFTLKIRSTKLEDSAMYFCASSEYRGPVGGELFFGEGSRLTVL.

The chain has TRBV7-9 and TRBJ2-4; 8 bases are shared with TRBD2. Germline V CDR1 and CDR2: SEHNR, FQNEAQ (reference sequence). The CDR3 spans 16 residues. V was clipped by 5 bases and J by 7 bases; unmatched bases: 13. The CDR3 loop is CASSPRLVERGNIQYF. The CDR3 DNA reads as TGTGCCAGCAGCCCCAGACTAGTAGAGCGGGGGAACATTCAGTACTTC.

The chain combines TRBV5-6 with TRBJ2-7; the D is unclear. Germline V gives CDR1 SGHDT, CDR2 YYEEEE. Trimming stripped 4 bases from V and 7 bases from J, with 12 bases between. The length of the CDR3 is 12 residues. The CDR3 spells CASSPGVGEQYF. Written as DNA, the CDR3 is TGTGCCAGCAGCCCTGGGGTCGGAGAGCAGTACTTC.

This clonotype was observed at least ten times. V and J are TRBV6-6 and TRBJ2-1; no definite D call. The CDR3 covers 12 residues. Trimming took 0 bases from V and 8 from J, leaving 5 bases between them. Germline CDR1 and CDR2: MNHNY and SVGAGI (reference sequence). As DNA, the CDR3 is TGTGCCAGCAGTTACTCGGGCTATGAGCAGTTCTTC. This sequence encodes CASSYSGYEQFF.

This chain connects TRBV5-5 to TRBJ1-1, with a weak D call TRBD1 (6 bases). CDR3 length equals 16 residues. In germline, CDR1 is SGHKS, CDR2 YYEKEE (reference sequence). The V end lost 4 bases, the J end lost 7 bases, and 23 bases lay between the germline ends. CDR3 residues: CASSRTVVTLNFEAFF. The CDR3 DNA reads as TGTGCCAGCAGCCGGACAGTAGTAACCCTAAACTTTGAAGCTTTCTTT.

This clonotype appeared many times. This chain links TRBV20-1 with TRBJ2-7; possibly TRBD1 for D (6 bases). The V gene lost 3 bases and the J gene lost 4 bases, with 16 bases spanning the gap. Germline V CDR1 and CDR2: DFQATT, SNEGSKA (reference sequence). The CDR3 spans 14 residues. CDR3 nucleotide sequence: TGCAGTGCTAGTACTGGCAGGGGAAGTTACGAGCAGTACTTC. This translates into CSASTGRGSYEQYF.

About this clonotype: A junction end diverges from the germline sequence, so it may reflect a read error. The chain links TRBV7-6 to TRBJ2-7; D may match TRBD1 or TRBD2 (6 bases each). The CDR3 length is 13 residues. Germline-derived CDR1 and CDR2 are SGHVS and FNYEAQ. As DNA, the CDR3 is TGTGCTAGCAGCTTAGCGGACAGTTCCGAGCAGTACTTC. Protein sequence: CASSLADSSEQYF.